The 25 T cell receptor beta chains below all came from one sample that was sequenced in a study of blood T cells in healthy people across ages. A second PCR of about 7 to 11 cycles used a sample-barcoded 5' primer and a J-beta primer mix. Each CDR3 protein is one row after TCRdb ran MiXCR on the 5' RACE reads. The sample consists of about 1.7 million distinct CDR3 sequences, approximately 30% of them appearing once. Sample: blood. The source is a woman aged 25 to 39 in good health.

The table lists this clonotype with a few counts. This chain links TRBV2 with TRBJ2-7; D gene uncertain. The CDR3 consists of 14 residues. The germline V gene encodes CDR1 SNHLY and CDR2 FYNNEI. Trimming shortened V by 3 bases and J by 1 base, and 10 bases separated the two germline ends. This CDR3 reads CASSDSGYSYEQYF. CDR3 bases: TGTGCCAGCAGTGATTCCGGGTATTCCTACGAGCAGTACTTC.

The genes are TRBV5-1 and TRBJ2-5, with 7 nucleotides matching TRBD1. Germline assignment: CDR1 SGHRS and CDR2 YFSETQ. V dropped 3 bases and J dropped 11; count of bases not matched to a gene: 16. This CDR3 contains 15 residues. This chain's CDR3 is CASSSTGQVENEQYF. The CDR3 region has the DNA TGCGCCAGCAGCTCGACCGGACAGGTAGAAAATGAGCAGTACTTC.

The rearrangement joins TRBV5-1 to TRBJ1-4; possible D gene TRBD1, 6 bases. The CDR3 loop spans 15 amino acids. CDR1 and CDR2 from the germline V gene are SGHRS and YFSETQ. The V end lost 3 bases, the J end lost 7 bases, and 16 bases lay between the germline ends. Written as DNA, the CDR3 is TGCGCCAGCAGCTGGGGGGGGCAGGCGAGTGAAAAACTGTTTTTT. Protein product: CASSWGGQASEKLFF.

This clonotype appeared many times. DNA for the CDR3: TGTGCCAGCAGTTTAGGGGTCAGGACAGGGGTTTACGAGCAGTACTTC. Amino acids: CASSLGVRTGVYEQYF. The gene calls are TRBV12-3 or TRBV12-4 and TRBJ2-7; 9 bases agree with TRBD1. CDR3 length equals 16 residues. V lost 1 base and J lost 4; bases outside the gene matches: 8.

This clonotype came up a few times. The V and J genes are TRBV6-5 and TRBJ1-1; possible D gene TRBD1, 5 bases. Trimming cost V 4 bases and J 6 bases, with 15 bases left between them. Germline assignment: CDR1 MNHEY and CDR2 SVGAGI. The CDR3 totals 14 residues. As DNA, the CDR3 is TGTGCCAGCAGTTTCGGACGGGCGGGGGCTGAAGCTTTCTTT. This codes for CASSFGRAGAEAFF.

This clonotype occurred a few times. In DNA form, the CDR3 reads TGTGCCAGCAGCTTGGCCGGGACAGGGGGTAAAGATACGCAGTATTTT. Its protein product is CASSLAGTGGKDTQYF. This sequence joins TRBV5-6 and TRBJ2-3; 11 bases match TRBD1. The CDR3 sequence is 16 residues long. CDR1 is SGHDT, CDR2 YYEEEE, per germline. Trimming took 0 bases from V and 5 from J; bases not matched to a gene: 5.

The table lists this clonotype with a count of one. This chain uses TRBV9 with TRBJ2-7, with a weak D call TRBD1 (6 bases). V was pared by 3 bases and J by 2 bases, with 15 bases between. Germline V lookup: CDR1 SGDLS, CDR2 YYNGEE. The length of the CDR3 is 15 residues. Here the CDR3 DNA reads TGTGCCAGCAGCGCGCCCGGGACACCTACCTACGAGCAGTACTTC. It codes for CASSAPGTPTYEQYF.

This clonotype was recorded many times. V is TRBV5-1 and J is TRBJ2-7, with D possibly TRBD2 on 5 matching bases. The V end lost 3 bases, the J end lost 0 bases, and 10 bases lay between the germline ends. Germline V gene sequence: CDR1 SGHRS, CDR2 YFSETQ. This CDR3 spans 14 amino acids. The CDR3 DNA reads as TGCGCCAGCAGCTGGGGAGAGAGCTCCTACGAGCAGTACTTC. Translated: CASSWGESSYEQYF.

This clonotype came up a few times. The rearrangement uses TRBV6-6 and TRBJ1-4; D is uncertain. The CDR3 is made up of 15 amino acids. Trimming removed 6 bases from V and 7 bases from J, with 18 bases in between. Germline V gene sequence: CDR1 MNHNY, CDR2 SVGAGI (reference sequence). The CDR3 DNA follows: TGTGCCAGCAGCCCATTGAGGGCTCCTAGTGAAAAACTGTTTTTT. Its protein is CASSPLRAPSEKLFF.

V usage is TRBV7-6 and J usage is TRBJ1-1, with 8 bases lining up with TRBD1. Germline CDR1 SGHVS, CDR2 FNYEAQ. V lost 3 bases and J lost 4; bases outside the gene matches: 7. The CDR3 sequence is 15 residues long. CDR3 sequence (DNA): TGTGCCAGCAGCTTGGCAGGGGGCGCCTCCACTGAAGCTTTCTTT. It codes for CASSLAGGASTEAFF.

This clonotype turned up a few times. V and J are TRBV20-1 and TRBJ2-1, with TRBD2 matching 12 bases. The CDR3 has 14 amino acids. Germline loops: CDR1 DFQATT, CDR2 SNEGSKA (reference sequence). V gave up 6 bases and J gave up 8 bases; unmatched junction bases: 8. The CDR3 coding sequence is TGCAGTGCCGCGACTAGCGGGGGCCGGGATGAGCAGTTCTTC. Encoded protein: CSAATSGGRDEQFF.

V and J are TRBV20-1 and TRBJ2-1; 12 nucleotides line up with TRBD2. After removal of 1 base from V and 9 bases from J, the junction contained 7 bases not matched to a gene. The CDR3 totals 15 residues. CDR1 DFQATT and CDR2 SNEGSKA come from the germline V gene (reference sequence). The CDR3 spells CSARGRLAGEIEQFF. The CDR3, as DNA: TGCAGTGCTAGAGGACGACTAGCGGGGGAGATTGAGCAGTTCTTC.

This clonotype showed up just a few times. J is TRBJ2-3 and V is TRBV28; no firm D call. The ends were cut back, 4 bases at V and 3 bases at J, with 14 bases in the middle. Per the germline V gene, CDR1 is MDHEN and CDR2 is SYDVKM. The CDR3 is made up of 15 amino acids. The CDR3 spells CASSSERFATDTQYF. The CDR3 nucleotides are TGTGCCAGCAGTTCGGAACGGTTTGCGACAGATACGCAGTATTTT.

This clonotype turned up a few times. The CDR3 region is CASQTRGAGDEQFF. DNA for the CDR3: TGTGCCAGCCAAACGCGGGGGGCGGGGGATGAGCAGTTCTTC. The chain recombines TRBV28 with TRBJ2-1, with TRBD2 matching over 8 bases. With V trimmed by 8 bases and J by 8 bases, 11 bases remained unmatched. The CDR3 is 14 amino acids. In germline, CDR1 is MDHEN, CDR2 SYDVKM.

This sequence joins TRBV7-3 and TRBJ2-6, with D maybe TRBD1 (6 bases). V dropped 3 bases and J dropped 0 bases, with 12 bases sitting between them. Looked up from germline, CDR1 is SGHTA and CDR2 is FQGTGA. The CDR3 length is 17 residues. For the CDR3, the DNA is TGTGCCAGCAGCTTTATCGGACAGCACTCTGGGGCCAACGTCCTGACTTTC. Translated, it gives CASSFIGQHSGANVLTF.

The genes are TRBV9 and TRBJ2-1; D uncertain. The CDR3 length is 13 residues. Germline V gene sequence: CDR1 SGDLS, CDR2 YYNGEE. V was pared by 4 bases and J by 11 bases, with 16 bases between. The CDR3 here is CASSPRLGDQQFF. In DNA, the CDR3 is TGTGCCAGCAGCCCCCGTTTGGGCGACCAGCAGTTCTTC.

CDR3 in DNA: TGTGCCAGCAGCTTAGCATTAATCGGGGCGGGGGGGGAGACCCAGTACTTC. Its protein is CASSLALIGAGGETQYF. The chain uses TRBV7-2 and TRBJ2-5; 9 bases align to TRBD2. The CDR3 loop spans 17 amino acids. V was clipped by 0 bases and J by 5 bases; unmatched bases: 10. The V gene's germline CDR1 is SGHTA and CDR2 FQGNSA. The complete variable domain, with remaining parts taken from reference TRBV7-2 and TRBJ2-5, reads GAGVSQSPSNKVTEKGKDVELRCDPISGHTALYWYRQSLGQGLEFLIYFQGNSAPDKSGLPSDRFSAERTGGSVSTLTIQRTQQEDSAVYLCASSLALIGAGGETQYFGPGTRLLVL.

This clonotype was found many times. The chain links TRBV5-1 to TRBJ2-1, with 13 nucleotides matching TRBD2. Germline V CDR1 and CDR2: SGHRS, YFSETQ. With V trimmed by 3 bases and J by 7 bases, 7 bases remained unmatched. This CDR3 has 16 amino acids. In nucleotides, the CDR3 is TGCGCCAGCAGCTCACTAGCGGGGGGGCCAGGGAATGAGCAGTTCTTC. Translating gives CASSSLAGGPGNEQFF.

This clonotype showed up just a few times. The genes are TRBV27 and TRBJ2-3, with D perhaps TRBD1 or TRBD2 (5 bases each). V was cut by 8 bases and J by 5 bases, with 8 bases left in between. In germline, CDR1 is MNHEY, CDR2 SMNVEV (reference sequence). CDR3 length: 11 residues. This CDR3 reads CASGGIDTQYF. CDR3 bases: TGTGCCAGCGGGGGAATAGATACGCAGTATTTT.

This clonotype was seen a few times. The J gene is TRBJ2-3, the V gene TRBV7-2, with TRBD2 matching over 15 bases. Germline-derived CDR1 and CDR2 are SGHTA and FQGNSA. This CDR3 comprises 18 residues. The V segment lost 6 bases and the J segment 6 bases; nucleotides outside the gene matches: 13. The CDR3 DNA is TGTGCCAGCAGATCTCCCGGGACTAGCGGGAGGCGCAGGGATACGCAGTATTTT. It yields the protein CASRSPGTSGRRRDTQYF.

V gene TRBV24-1 combines with J gene TRBJ2-7; D gene uncertain. Germline V gene lookup returns CDR1 KGHDR and CDR2 SFDVKD. The CDR3 covers 15 residues. V was pared by 0 bases and J by 12 bases, with 20 bases between. CDR3 nucleotides: TGTGCCACCAGTGATTTGCAGGACCAGCGAGAGACCCTGTACTTC. Translation: CATSDLQDQRETLYF.

J is TRBJ2-3 and V is TRBV11-2; D is tentatively TRBD1 or TRBD2 (5 bases each). Per germline, CDR1 SGHAT and CDR2 FQNNGV. The length of the CDR3 is 16 residues. V lost 6 bases to trimming and J lost 1 base, with 17 bases between them. The CDR3 DNA sequence: TGTGCCAGCAGAAGGGACGGCATCCTTCGCACAGATACGCAGTATTTT. Translated: CASRRDGILRTDTQYF.

This clonotype was seen only a few times. The J gene is TRBJ2-1, the V gene TRBV7-9; perhaps TRBD2 as D (6 bases). Per the germline V gene, CDR1 is SEHNR and CDR2 is FQNEAQ (reference sequence). This CDR3 region has 14 residues. Trimming pared 9 bases from V and 7 bases from J, leaving 19 bases between. The CDR3 region has the DNA TGTGCCAGTACCGGGCCGGGAGTAGGGAATGAGCAGTTCTTC. It encodes CASTGPGVGNEQFF. Full variable domain (missing parts from reference TRBV7-9 and TRBJ2-1): DTGVSQNPRHKITKRGQNVTFRCDPISEHNRLYWYRQTLGQGPEFLTYFQNEAQLEKSRLLSDRFSAERPKGSFSTLEIQRTEQGDSAMYLCASTGPGVGNEQFFGPGTRLTVL.

This clonotype has only a few counts. V is TRBV2 and J is TRBJ2-7; D possibly corresponds to TRBD2 (6 bases). The CDR3 has 17 residues. The V end was cut by 0 bases, the J end by 2 bases, with 17 bases between. CDR1 and CDR2 from the germline V gene are SNHLY and FYNNEI. The CDR3 here is CASSEALQAGRTYEQYF. The CDR3 bases are TGTGCCAGCAGTGAAGCGCTTCAGGCAGGGAGGACCTACGAGCAGTACTTC.

This clonotype has more than one count but fewer than ten. J is TRBJ2-3 and V is TRBV4-1; D is unclear. Germline values: CDR1 MGHRA, CDR2 YSYEKL. V was clipped by 1 base and J by 0 bases, with 5 bases between them. The length of the CDR3 is 14 residues. DNA for the CDR3: TGCGCCAGCAGCCAAGTGGAAAGCACAGATACGCAGTATTTT. Translating it yields CASSQVESTDTQYF.